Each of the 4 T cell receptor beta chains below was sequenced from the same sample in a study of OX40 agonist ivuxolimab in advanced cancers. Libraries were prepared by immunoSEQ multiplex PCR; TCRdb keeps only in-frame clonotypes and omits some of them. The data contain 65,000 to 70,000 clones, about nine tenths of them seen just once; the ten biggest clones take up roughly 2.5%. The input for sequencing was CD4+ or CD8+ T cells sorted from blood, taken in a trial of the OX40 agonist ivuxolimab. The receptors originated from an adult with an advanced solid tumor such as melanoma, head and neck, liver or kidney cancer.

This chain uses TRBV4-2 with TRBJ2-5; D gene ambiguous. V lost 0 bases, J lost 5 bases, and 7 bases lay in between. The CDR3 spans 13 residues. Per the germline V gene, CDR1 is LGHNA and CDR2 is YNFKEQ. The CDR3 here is CASSQDRGETQYF. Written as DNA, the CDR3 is TGTGCCAGCAGCCAAGATCGAGGCGAGACCCAGTACTTC.

CDR3 bases: TGTGCCAGCAGTTTAGTACAGGGTAATCAGCCCCAGCATTTT. It codes for CASSLVQGNQPQHF. The chain uses TRBV27 and TRBJ1-5, with TRBD1 as a possible D gene (6 bases). Deletions cut 2 bases from V and 4 bases from J, with 9 bases between. The CDR3 runs to 14 residues. Looked up from germline, CDR1 is MNHEY and CDR2 is SMNVEV (reference sequence).

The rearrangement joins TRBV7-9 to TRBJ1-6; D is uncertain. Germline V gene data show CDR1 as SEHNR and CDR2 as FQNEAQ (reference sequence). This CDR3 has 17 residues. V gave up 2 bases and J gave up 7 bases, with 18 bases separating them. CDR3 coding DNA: TGTGCCAGCAGCTTAAGCCAATTCCGGGAGCCCAATTCACCCCTCCACTTT. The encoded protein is CASSLSQFREPNSPLHF.

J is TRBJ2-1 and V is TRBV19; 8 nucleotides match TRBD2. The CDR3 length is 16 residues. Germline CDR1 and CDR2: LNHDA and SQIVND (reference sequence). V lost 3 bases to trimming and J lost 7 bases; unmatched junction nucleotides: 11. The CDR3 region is CASSIGSGGAMNEQFF. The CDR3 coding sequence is TGTGCCAGTAGTATTGGGAGCGGGGGAGCGATGAATGAGCAGTTCTTC. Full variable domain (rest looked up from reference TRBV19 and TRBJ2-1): DGGITQSPKYLFRKEGQNVTLSCEQNLNHDAMYWYRQDPGQGLRLIYYSQIVNDFQKGDIAEGYSVSREKKESFPLTVTSAQKNPTAFYLCASSIGSGGAMNEQFFGPGTRLTVL.